The 25 T cell receptor beta chains below were found in one sample sequenced in a study of blood T cell repertoires in COVID-19 (dated by TCRdb to about 2020). Libraries were prepared through the immunoSEQ multiplex PCR assay. As stored in TCRdb, this immuneACCESS dataset retains in-frame rearrangements with V and J assigned. A fraction of the clones does not appear; measured against another copy, unresolved V genes explain less than half of the discrepancy, and the remainder lacks a known reason. The sample yields a few hundred thousand clones; around 87% were counted once. 6.2% of the sample rests with the top ten. The material sequenced was peripheral blood. The receptors stem from a man between 60 and 75 years old who had recovered from COVID-19.

The J gene is TRBJ2-1, the V gene TRBV6-5; TRBD1 might be the D (6 bases). V shed 8 bases and J shed 1 base, with 12 bases lying between them. This CDR3 is built from 14 residues. Germline CDR1 MNHEY, CDR2 SVGAGI. The CDR3 DNA follows: TGTGCCAGCGGCAGGCAGGGGTCCTACAATGAGCAGTTCTTC. This sequence encodes CASGRQGSYNEQFF.

The chain couples TRBV27 to TRBJ2-7; D remains ambiguous. Trimming removed 6 bases at V and 10 bases at J, with 16 bases between. The germline V gene encodes CDR1 MNHEY and CDR2 SMNVEV (reference sequence). This CDR3 has 12 residues. CDR3 DNA: TGTGCCAGCAGCCCCAGTCTACAGATCCAGTACTTC. Translation: CASSPSLQIQYF.

This clone was seen a single time. The chain carries TRBV6-2 or TRBV6-3 and TRBJ1-4; the match to TRBD1 covers 9 bases. Per germline, CDR1 MNHEY and CDR2 SVGEGT. CDR3 length equals 15 residues. V gave up 6 bases and J gave up 8 bases; unmatched junction bases: 10. CDR3 amino acids: CASSRSTGGLEKLFF. CDR3 DNA sequence: TGTGCCAGCAGCCGATCGACAGGGGGATTAGAAAAACTGTTTTTT.

The rearrangement links TRBV12-3 or TRBV12-4 to TRBJ1-2; D gene ambiguous. Trimming took off 3 bases at V and 0 bases at J, with 5 bases between the two ends. CDR3 length: 13 amino acids. CDR3 protein: CASSLGANYGYTF. CDR3 bases: TGTGCCAGCAGTTTGGGAGCTAACTATGGCTACACCTTC.

This chain joins TRBV4-2 and TRBJ2-2; 14 nucleotides match TRBD2. From germline, CDR1 is LGHNA and CDR2 YNFKEQ. The CDR3 has 19 amino acids. Trimming cost V 3 bases and J 4 bases; bases outside gene matches: 10. CDR3 sequence: CASSQVTSGRALGTGELFF. The CDR3 DNA reads as TGTGCCAGCAGCCAGGTGACTAGCGGGAGGGCCCTCGGCACCGGGGAGCTGTTTTTT.

In nucleotides, the CDR3 is TGTGCCAGCTCAGCGGATACCCTATACGAGCAGTACTTC. Translation: CASSADTLYEQYF. The chain recombines TRBV7-8 with TRBJ2-7; a possible D gene is TRBD2 (5 bases). V dropped 8 bases and J dropped 4 bases, with 15 bases sitting between them. This CDR3 spans 13 amino acids. Looked up from germline, CDR1 is SGHVS and CDR2 is FQNEAQ.

This sequence joins TRBV5-1 and TRBJ1-2, with D tentatively TRBD1 (6 bases). CDR3 length: 13 residues. The V end lost 7 bases, the J end lost 6 bases, and 16 bases lay between the germline ends. Germline V lookup: CDR1 SGHRS, CDR2 YFSETQ. CDR3 sequence (DNA): TGCGCCAGCTCCGGGGGGGCTCCTCATGGCTACACCTTC. Translated, it gives CASSGGAPHGYTF.

The rearrangement uses TRBV9 and TRBJ2-3, with TRBD2 identical over 7 bases. V was pared by 2 bases and J by 0 bases, with 12 bases of the junction left unmatched. Germline values: CDR1 SGDLS, CDR2 YYNGEE. This CDR3 region has 18 residues. The CDR3 is CASSVQARGSGSTDTQYF. DNA of the CDR3: TGTGCCAGCAGCGTTCAGGCGAGGGGTAGCGGGAGCACAGATACGCAGTATTTT.

In nucleotides, the CDR3 is TGTGCCAGCAGTGAAAATAGTGCCTTTAACTATGGCTACACCTTC. Translation: CASSENSAFNYGYTF. This sequence joins TRBV2 and TRBJ1-2, with D unclear. V lost 2 bases, J lost 1 base, and 11 bases lay in between. The length of the CDR3 is 15 residues. CDR1 and CDR2 (germline): SNHLY, FYNNEI.

This clone was seen a few times. The gene calls are TRBV19 and TRBJ1-1; 7 bases agree with TRBD1. The V and J ends lost 6 bases and 4 bases, in that order; junction bases with no gene match: 17. Germline loops: CDR1 LNHDA, CDR2 SQIVND (reference sequence). The CDR3 covers 17 residues. Written as DNA, the CDR3 is TGTGCCAGTAGAGAGGGGCAGGGGGTTAGTCAGGGCACTGAAGCTTTCTTT. Translation gives CASREGQGVSQGTEAFF.

This chain uses TRBV10-1 with TRBJ2-1; tentative D call: TRBD2 (5 bases). Trimming pared 5 bases from V and 4 bases from J, leaving 21 bases between. Germline V CDR1 and CDR2: WNHNN, SYGVQD (reference sequence). The CDR3 spans 17 residues. CDR3 region: CASSQSGDFSLYNEQFF. The CDR3 DNA is TGCGCCAGCAGTCAGAGCGGAGACTTCTCATTATACAATGAGCAGTTCTTC.

In DNA, the CDR3 is TGTGCCAGCAGTTACGCGCAGGGCGTCATGAACACTGAAGCTTTCTTT. Its translation: CASSYAQGVMNTEAFF. The gene calls are TRBV6-5 and TRBJ1-1; D is perhaps TRBD1 (5 bases). CDR1 and CDR2 from the germline V gene are MNHEY and SVGAGI. Trimming removed 2 bases at V and 0 bases at J, with 13 bases between. The CDR3 spans 16 residues.

This chain's CDR3 is CASSRSGSSYNEQFF. As DNA, the CDR3 is TGTGCCAGCAGCCGGAGCGGGAGCTCCTACAATGAGCAGTTCTTC. This chain links TRBV11-2 with TRBJ2-1; TRBD2 agrees at 8 bases. V trimming: 5 bases; J trimming: 0 bases; junction bases outside the gene matches: 3. Germline CDR1 is SGHAT and CDR2 is FQNNGV. This CDR3 region has 15 residues. Filled out from reference TRBV11-2 and TRBJ2-1, the complete variable domain reads EAGVAQSPRYKIIEKRQSVAFWCNPISGHATLYWYQQILGQGPKLLIQFQNNGVVDDSQLPKDRFSAERLKGVDSTLKIQPAKLEDSAVYLCASSRSGSSYNEQFFGPGTRLTVL.

The chain has TRBV12-5 and TRBJ1-5; D is ambiguous. V was trimmed by 0 bases and J by 7 bases, leaving 4 bases between them. CDR1 and CDR2 (germline): LGHNT, FRNRAP. The CDR3 consists of 12 residues. The CDR3, as DNA: TGTGCTAGTGGTTTGGTCGAGCAGCCCCAGCATTTT. This encodes CASGLVEQPQHF. Full variable domain (outside the CDR3, taken from reference TRBV12-5 and TRBJ1-5): DARVTQTPRHKVTEMGQEVTMRCQPILGHNTVFWYRQTMMQGLELLAYFRNRAPLDDSGMPKDRFSAEMPDATLATLKIQPSEPRDSAVYFCASGLVEQPQHFGDGTRLSIL.

The gene calls are TRBV5-4 and TRBJ2-2; D is perhaps TRBD2 (6 bases). The CDR3 is 15 amino acids. V was pared by 0 bases and J by 6 bases, with 12 bases between. The germline V gene encodes CDR1 SGHNT and CDR2 YYREEE (reference sequence). In DNA form, the CDR3 reads TGTGCCAGCAGCTTGGGGAGGGGCGCAGCCGGGGAGCTGTTTTTT. Encoded protein: CASSLGRGAAGELFF.

This clone appeared once. This sequence joins TRBV18 and TRBJ1-3, with TRBD1 as a possible D gene (5 bases). The CDR3 is made up of 17 amino acids. From germline, CDR1 is KGHSH and CDR2 LQKENI. V lost 3 bases to trimming and J lost 0 bases, with 15 bases between them. The CDR3 region is CASSPRRGGSSGNTIYF. CDR3 nucleotide sequence: TGTGCCAGCTCACCTCGGCGGGGCGGGAGCTCTGGAAACACCATATATTTT.

The sample holds one count of this clone. The chain combines TRBV24-1 with TRBJ2-3, with 11 nucleotides matching TRBD1. V lost 7 bases and J lost 5; bases outside the gene matches: 10. CDR1 is KGHDR and CDR2 is SFDVKD in the germline V gene. The CDR3 extends over 16 amino acids. CDR3 protein: CATRTGTGGVQDTQYF. The CDR3 nucleotides read TGTGCCACCAGGACCGGGACAGGGGGGGTTCAAGATACGCAGTATTTT.

The V and J genes are TRBV5-1 and TRBJ2-1; TRBD1 matches 9 bases. The CDR3 is 14 amino acids. Germline V gene lookup returns CDR1 SGHRS and CDR2 YFSETQ. The V gene end was trimmed by 7 bases and the J gene end by 7 bases; junction bases not matched to a gene: 9. The CDR3 nucleotides read TGCGCCAGCTCACTTGGGGGGACAGGGAATGAGCAGTTCTTC. Translated: CASSLGGTGNEQFF.

The V call is TRBV28, the J call TRBJ1-2, with TRBD1 identical over 8 bases. The germline V gene has CDR1 MDHEN and CDR2 SYDVKM. The CDR3 contains 14 residues. The ends lost 6 bases at V and 4 bases at J; junction bases unmatched: 7. The CDR3 DNA reads as TGTGCCAGCAGATCCGGACAGGGTGCCTATGGCTACACCTTC. It translates to CASRSGQGAYGYTF.

V is TRBV12-3 or TRBV12-4 and J is TRBJ2-1; 8 nucleotides match TRBD1. CDR3 size: 13 residues. J lost 9 bases, V lost 5 bases, and 6 bases had no gene match. This chain's CDR3 is CASSDGQGGEQFF. Written as DNA, the CDR3 is TGTGCCAGCAGTGACGGACAGGGTGGTGAGCAGTTCTTC.

This clone appeared a single time. This sequence joins TRBV18 and TRBJ2-7; 7 bases agree with TRBD1. With 2 bases clipped from V and 3 bases from J, the junction kept 4 bases outside the gene matches. The germline V gene encodes CDR1 KGHSH and CDR2 LQKENI. The CDR3 is 14 residues long. The CDR3 DNA reads as TGTGCCAGCTCACCAGAGACAGGGAACTACGAGCAGTACTTC. It yields the protein CASSPETGNYEQYF. Using reference TRBV18 and TRBJ2-7 for the parts outside the CDR3, the full variable domain is NAGVMQNPRHLVRRRGQEARLRCSPMKGHSHVYWYRQLPEEGLKFMVYLQKENIIDESGMPKERFSAEFPKEGPSILRIQQVVRGDSAAYFCASSPETGNYEQYFGPGTRLTVT.

There are a few counts of this clone. The chain couples TRBV6-2 or TRBV6-3 to TRBJ1-6, with D perhaps TRBD1 (5 bases). The CDR3 runs to 15 residues. Germline assignment: CDR1 MNHEY and CDR2 SVGEGT. Trimming stripped 2 bases from V and 9 bases from J, with 14 bases between. The CDR3 is CASSYATGPTSPLHF. Written as DNA, the CDR3 is TGTGCCAGCAGTTACGCCACAGGACCAACTTCACCCCTCCACTTT.

J is TRBJ1-3 and V is TRBV7-2; D gene uncertain. Germline CDR1 reads SGHTA; CDR2 reads FQGNSA. V lost 1 base and J lost 1, with 14 bases in between. This CDR3 contains 17 residues. The CDR3 loop is CASSLGPGSMSGNTIYF. Written as DNA, the CDR3 is TGTGCCAGCAGCTTAGGTCCGGGGTCGATGTCTGGAAACACCATATATTTT.

The chain is built from TRBV4-2 and TRBJ2-6; 8 nucleotides match TRBD1. This CDR3 contains 19 residues. With 4 bases clipped from V and 0 bases from J, the junction kept 11 bases outside the gene matches. Per the germline V gene, CDR1 is LGHNA and CDR2 is YNFKEQ. The CDR3 DNA follows: TGTGCCAGCAGCCCAGCGGCGGGACAGGCTAGCTCTGGGGCCAACGTCCTGACTTTC. Protein: CASSPAAGQASSGANVLTF.

The rearrangement joins TRBV30 to TRBJ2-7; tentatively, D is TRBD2 (5 bases). The CDR3 has 13 amino acids. V dropped 2 bases and J dropped 4 bases, with 12 bases sitting between them. Germline V gene data show CDR1 as GTSNPN and CDR2 as SVGIG (reference sequence). The CDR3 sequence: CAWSKSDFYEQYF. DNA of the CDR3: TGTGCCTGGAGTAAATCGGACTTTTACGAGCAGTACTTC.